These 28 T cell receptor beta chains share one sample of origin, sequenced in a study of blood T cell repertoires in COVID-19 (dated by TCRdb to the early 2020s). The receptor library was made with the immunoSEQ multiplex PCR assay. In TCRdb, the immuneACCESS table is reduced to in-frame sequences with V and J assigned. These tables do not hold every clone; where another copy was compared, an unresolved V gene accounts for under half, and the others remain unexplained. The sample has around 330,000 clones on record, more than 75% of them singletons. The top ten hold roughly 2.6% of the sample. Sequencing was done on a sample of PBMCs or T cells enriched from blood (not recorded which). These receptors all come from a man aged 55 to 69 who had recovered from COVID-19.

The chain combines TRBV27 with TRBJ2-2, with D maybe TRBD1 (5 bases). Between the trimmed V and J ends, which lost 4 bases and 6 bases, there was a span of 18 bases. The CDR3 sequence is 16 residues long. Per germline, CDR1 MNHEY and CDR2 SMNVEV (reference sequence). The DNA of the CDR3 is TGTGCCAGCAGTTCCCCGGCAGTAAGGGGTGCCGGGGAGCTGTTTTTT. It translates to CASSSPAVRGAGELFF.

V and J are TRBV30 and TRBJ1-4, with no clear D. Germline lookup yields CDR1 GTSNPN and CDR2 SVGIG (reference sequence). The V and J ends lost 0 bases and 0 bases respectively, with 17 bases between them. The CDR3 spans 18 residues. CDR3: CAWSVRSGSWATNEKLFF. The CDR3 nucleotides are TGTGCCTGGAGTGTACGTAGTGGGAGTTGGGCAACTAATGAAAAACTGTTTTTT.

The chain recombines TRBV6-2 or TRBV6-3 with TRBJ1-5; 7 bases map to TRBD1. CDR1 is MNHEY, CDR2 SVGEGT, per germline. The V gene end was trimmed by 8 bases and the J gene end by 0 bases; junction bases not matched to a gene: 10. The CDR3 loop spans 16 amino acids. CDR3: CASRSGGGDSNQPQHF. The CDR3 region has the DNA TGTGCCAGCCGTTCAGGGGGAGGAGATAGCAATCAGCCCCAGCATTTT.

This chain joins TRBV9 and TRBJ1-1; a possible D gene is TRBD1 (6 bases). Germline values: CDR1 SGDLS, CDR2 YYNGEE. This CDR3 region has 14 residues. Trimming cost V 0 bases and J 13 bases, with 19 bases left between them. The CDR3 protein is CASSVDVTGGGVFF. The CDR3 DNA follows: TGTGCCAGCAGCGTAGATGTGACAGGCGGGGGAGTTTTCTTT.

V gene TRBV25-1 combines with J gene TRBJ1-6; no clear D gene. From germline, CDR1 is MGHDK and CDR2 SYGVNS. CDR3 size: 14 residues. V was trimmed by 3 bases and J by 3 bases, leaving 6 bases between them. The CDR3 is CASSDGSYNSPLHF. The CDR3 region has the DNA TGTGCCAGCAGTGATGGCAGCTATAATTCACCCCTCCACTTT.

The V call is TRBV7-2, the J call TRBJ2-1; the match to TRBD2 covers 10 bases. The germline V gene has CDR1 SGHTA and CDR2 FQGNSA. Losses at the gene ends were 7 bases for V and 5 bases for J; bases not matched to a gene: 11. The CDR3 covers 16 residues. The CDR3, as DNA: TGTGCCAGCAACCCAATAGCGGGAGGCCCCCACAATGAGCAGTTCTTC. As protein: CASNPIAGGPHNEQFF. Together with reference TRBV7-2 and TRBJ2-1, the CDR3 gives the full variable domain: GAGVSQSPSNKVTEKGKDVELRCDPISGHTALYWYRQSLGQGLEFLIYFQGNSAPDKSGLPSDRFSAERTGGSVSTLTIQRTQQEDSAVYLCASNPIAGGPHNEQFFGPGTRLTVL.

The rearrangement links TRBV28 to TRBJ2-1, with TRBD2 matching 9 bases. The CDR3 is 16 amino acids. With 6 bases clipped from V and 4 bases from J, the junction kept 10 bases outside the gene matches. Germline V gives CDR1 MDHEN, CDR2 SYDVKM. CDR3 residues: CASSRSSGTGYNEQFF. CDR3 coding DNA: TGTGCCAGCAGCCGATCTAGCGGGACGGGGTACAATGAGCAGTTCTTC.

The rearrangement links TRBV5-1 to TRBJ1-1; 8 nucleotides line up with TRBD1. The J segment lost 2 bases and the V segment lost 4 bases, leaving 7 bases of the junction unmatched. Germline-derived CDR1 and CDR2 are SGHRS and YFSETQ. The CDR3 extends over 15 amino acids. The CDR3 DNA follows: TGCGCCAGCAGCCCAAACAGGGGGGGTAACACTGAAGCTTTCTTT. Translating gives CASSPNRGGNTEAFF.

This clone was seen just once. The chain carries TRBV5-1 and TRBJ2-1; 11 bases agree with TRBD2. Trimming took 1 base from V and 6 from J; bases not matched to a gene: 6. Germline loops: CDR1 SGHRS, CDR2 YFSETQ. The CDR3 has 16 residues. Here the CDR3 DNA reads TGCGCCAGCAGCTTGCTTCCCCTAGCGGGAGGCAATGAGCAGTTCTTC. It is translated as CASSLLPLAGGNEQFF.

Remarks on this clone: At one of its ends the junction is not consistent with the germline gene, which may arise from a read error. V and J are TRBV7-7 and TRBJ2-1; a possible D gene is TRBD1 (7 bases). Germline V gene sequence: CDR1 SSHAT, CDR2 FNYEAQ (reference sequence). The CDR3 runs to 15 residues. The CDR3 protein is CASSLSSGGGNEQFF. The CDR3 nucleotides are TGTGCTAGCAGCTTAAGCTCAGGGGGAGGCAATGAGCAGTTCTTC.

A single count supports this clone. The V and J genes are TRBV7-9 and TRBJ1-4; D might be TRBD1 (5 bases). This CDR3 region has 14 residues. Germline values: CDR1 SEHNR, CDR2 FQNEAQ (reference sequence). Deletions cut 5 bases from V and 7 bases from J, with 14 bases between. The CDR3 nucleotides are TGTGCCAGCAGCCCCACCTGGGGCGTTGAAAAACTGTTTTTT. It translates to CASSPTWGVEKLFF.

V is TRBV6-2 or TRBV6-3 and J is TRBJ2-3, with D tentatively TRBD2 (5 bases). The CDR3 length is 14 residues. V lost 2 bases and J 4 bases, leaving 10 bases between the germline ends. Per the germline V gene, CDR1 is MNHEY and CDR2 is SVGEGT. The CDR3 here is CASSYITGADTQYF. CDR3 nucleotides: TGTGCCAGCAGTTACATCACCGGGGCAGATACGCAGTATTTT.

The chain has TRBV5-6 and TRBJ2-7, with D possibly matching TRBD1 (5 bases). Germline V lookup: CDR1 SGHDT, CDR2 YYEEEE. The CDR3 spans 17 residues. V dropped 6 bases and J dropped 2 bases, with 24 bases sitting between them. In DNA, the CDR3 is TGTGCCAGCACAATTTTCCAGGGTAAGCCAGCTACCTACGAGCAGTACTTC. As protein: CASTIFQGKPATYEQYF.

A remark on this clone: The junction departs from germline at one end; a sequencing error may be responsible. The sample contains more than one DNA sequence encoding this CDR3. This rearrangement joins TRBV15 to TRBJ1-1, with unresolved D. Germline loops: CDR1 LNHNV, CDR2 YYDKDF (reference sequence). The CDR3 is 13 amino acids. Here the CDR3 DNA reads TGCGCCACCAGCAGTGCGCTGAACACTGAAGCTTTCTTT. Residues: CATSSALNTEAFF.

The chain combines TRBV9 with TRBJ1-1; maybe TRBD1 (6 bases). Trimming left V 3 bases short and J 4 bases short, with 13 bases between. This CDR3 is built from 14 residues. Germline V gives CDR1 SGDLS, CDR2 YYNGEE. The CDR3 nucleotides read TGTGCCAGCAGCGCACAGGGTGGTAGCACTGAAGCTTTCTTT. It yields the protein CASSAQGGSTEAFF.

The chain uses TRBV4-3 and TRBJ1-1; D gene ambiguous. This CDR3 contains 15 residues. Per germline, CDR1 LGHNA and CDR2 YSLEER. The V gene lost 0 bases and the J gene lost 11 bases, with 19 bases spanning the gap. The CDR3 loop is CASSQDFAVGNAAFF. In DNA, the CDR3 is TGCGCCAGCAGCCAAGATTTCGCTGTCGGGAATGCGGCTTTCTTT.

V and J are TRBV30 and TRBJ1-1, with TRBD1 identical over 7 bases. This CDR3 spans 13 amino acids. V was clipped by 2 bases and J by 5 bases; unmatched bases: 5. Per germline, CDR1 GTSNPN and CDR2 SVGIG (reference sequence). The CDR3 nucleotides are TGTGCCTGGAGTACAGGGGTATGGACTGAAGCTTTCTTT. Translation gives CAWSTGVWTEAFF. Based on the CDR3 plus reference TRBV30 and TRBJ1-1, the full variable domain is SQTIHQWPATLVQPVGSPLSLECTVEGTSNPNLYWYRQAAGRGLQLLFYSVGIGQISSEVPQNLSASRPQDRQFILSSKKLLLSDSGFYLCAWSTGVWTEAFFGQGTRLTVV.

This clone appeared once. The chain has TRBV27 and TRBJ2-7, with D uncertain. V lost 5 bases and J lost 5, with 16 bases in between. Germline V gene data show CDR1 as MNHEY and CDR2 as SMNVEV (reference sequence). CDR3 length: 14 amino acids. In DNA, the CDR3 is TGTGCCAGCAGTAGGAGTGGGTGGCTCCACGAGCAGTACTTC. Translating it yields CASSRSGWLHEQYF.

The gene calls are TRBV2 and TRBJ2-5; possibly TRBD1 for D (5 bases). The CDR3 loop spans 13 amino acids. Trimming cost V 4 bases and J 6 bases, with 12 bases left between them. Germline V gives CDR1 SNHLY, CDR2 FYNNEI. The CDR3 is CASSVQGGQTQYF. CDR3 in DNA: TGTGCCAGCAGTGTCCAGGGTGGACAGACCCAGTACTTC.

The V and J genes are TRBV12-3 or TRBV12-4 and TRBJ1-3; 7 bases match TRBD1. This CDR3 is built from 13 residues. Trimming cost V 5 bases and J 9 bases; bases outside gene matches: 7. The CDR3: CASSRQGGPTIYF. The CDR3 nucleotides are TGTGCCAGCAGTAGACAGGGTGGACCCACCATATATTTT.

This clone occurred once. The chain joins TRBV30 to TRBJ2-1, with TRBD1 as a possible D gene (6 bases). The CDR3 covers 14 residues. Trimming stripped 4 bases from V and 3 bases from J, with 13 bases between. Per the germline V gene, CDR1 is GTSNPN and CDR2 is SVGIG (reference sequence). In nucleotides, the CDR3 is TGTGCCTGGACCCAGGGGCCGATCTACAATGAGCAGTTCTTC. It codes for CAWTQGPIYNEQFF.

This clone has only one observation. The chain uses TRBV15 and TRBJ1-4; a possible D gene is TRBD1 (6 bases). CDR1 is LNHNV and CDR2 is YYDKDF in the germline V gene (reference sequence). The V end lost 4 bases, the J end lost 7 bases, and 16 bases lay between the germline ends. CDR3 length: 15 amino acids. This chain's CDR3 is CATSTGQTVAEKLFF. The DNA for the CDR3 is TGTGCCACCAGCACAGGACAGACGGTGGCTGAAAAACTGTTTTTT.

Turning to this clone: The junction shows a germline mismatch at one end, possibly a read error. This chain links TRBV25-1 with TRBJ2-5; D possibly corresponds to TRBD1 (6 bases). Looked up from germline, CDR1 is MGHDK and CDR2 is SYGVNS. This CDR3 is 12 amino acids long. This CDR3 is CASSAGTLEFNF. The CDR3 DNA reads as TGTGCCAGCAGTGCCGGGACACTGGAATTCAACTTC.

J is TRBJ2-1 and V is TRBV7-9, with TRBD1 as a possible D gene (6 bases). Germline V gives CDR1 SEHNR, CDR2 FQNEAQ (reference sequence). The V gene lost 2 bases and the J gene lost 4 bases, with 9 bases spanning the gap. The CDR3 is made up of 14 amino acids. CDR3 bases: TGTGCCAGCAGCTTAACAGGGCCATACAATGAGCAGTTCTTC. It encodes CASSLTGPYNEQFF.

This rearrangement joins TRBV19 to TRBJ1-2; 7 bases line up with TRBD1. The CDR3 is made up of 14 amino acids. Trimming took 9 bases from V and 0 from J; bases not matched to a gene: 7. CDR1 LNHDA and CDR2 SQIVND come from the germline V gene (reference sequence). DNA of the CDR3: TGTGCCAGCCTACCCGGACAGGCTAACTATGGCTACACCTTC. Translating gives CASLPGQANYGYTF.

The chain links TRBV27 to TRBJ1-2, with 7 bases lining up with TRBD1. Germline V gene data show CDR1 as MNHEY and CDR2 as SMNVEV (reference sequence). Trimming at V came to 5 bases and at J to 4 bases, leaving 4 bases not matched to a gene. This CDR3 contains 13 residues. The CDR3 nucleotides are TGTGCCAGCAGTCGGAGGGGGCTCTATGGCTACACCTTC. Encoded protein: CASSRRGLYGYTF.

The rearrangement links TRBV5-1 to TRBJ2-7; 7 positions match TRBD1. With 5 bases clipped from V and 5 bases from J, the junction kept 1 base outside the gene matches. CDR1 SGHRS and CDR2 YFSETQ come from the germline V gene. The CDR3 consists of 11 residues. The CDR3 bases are TGCGCCAGCAGGACAGGGCACGAGCAGTACTTC. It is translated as CASRTGHEQYF.

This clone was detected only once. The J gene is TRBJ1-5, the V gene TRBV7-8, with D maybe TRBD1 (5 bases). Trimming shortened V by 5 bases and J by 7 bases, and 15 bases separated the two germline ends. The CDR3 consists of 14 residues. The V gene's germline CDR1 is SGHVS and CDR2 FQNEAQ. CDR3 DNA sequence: TGTGCCAGCAGCGAATTTACAGGAGCCCAGCCCCAGCATTTT. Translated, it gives CASSEFTGAQPQHF.